This T cell receptor beta chain was sequenced for a study of blood T cell repertoires in COVID-19. Study as a whole: Samples came from the United States, Italy and Spain, spanning acute and convalescent COVID-19. T cells, B-cell-depleted T cells, or PBMCs provided the cDNA or gDNA that served as material.

The assay was immunoSEQ multiplex PCR, and TCRdb's table has in-frame clones only and misses some. The table includes around 57,000 clones, 80% to 90% detected once. The V segment lost 0 bases and the J segment 4 bases; nucleotides outside the gene matches: 7. Germline-derived CDR1 and CDR2 are LGHNA and YNFKEQ. The CDR3 consists of 17 residues. The V and J genes are TRBV4-2 and TRBJ2-1; 9 bases agree with TRBD2. The specimen was peripheral blood. The source of this sequence is a human donor with active COVID-19. The donor label of this sample is uncertain. The CDR3 region has the DNA TGTGCCAGCAGCCAAGAAATGGCGACTAGCGGTTACAATGAGCAGTTCTTC. It yields the protein CASSQEMATSGYNEQFF.